Presented here are 2 T cell receptor beta chains from one specimen sequenced in a study of T cell repertoires in cytomegalovirus infection. TCRdb called the reads again in MiXCR, with one record for every CDR3 protein. The sample lists almost 550,000 distinct CDR3 sequences; 15% to 20% were seen once. The sample taken for sequencing was CD8+ T cells from PBMCs. The receptors originated from a human donor in good health (CMV status not recorded). Some clones in this sample may be carry-over from other donors' samples.

The table lists this clonotype with a few counts. The DNA for the CDR3 is TGTGCCAGCAGGCCCTCAAGAAACACTGAAGCTTTCTTT. Translation gives CASRPSRNTEAFF. The V call is TRBV6-1, the J call TRBJ1-1; D is uncertain. Trimming left V 6 bases short and J 2 bases short, with 10 bases between. From germline, CDR1 is MNHNS and CDR2 SASEGT. The CDR3 covers 13 residues.

This chain uses TRBV12-3 or TRBV12-4 with TRBJ2-1; the match to TRBD2 covers 8 bases. The CDR3 sequence is 15 residues long. The junction had 4 bases not matched to a gene; V was cut back by 6 bases and J by 0 bases. The CDR3 loop reads CASRRSGGSYNEQFF. Written as DNA, the CDR3 is TGTGCCAGCAGACGCAGCGGGGGCTCCTACAATGAGCAGTTCTTC.